This T cell receptor (beta chain) was captured by sequencing in a study of blood T cells in healthy people across ages. Overall study findings and caveats: It was held that diversity estimates obtained from one million T cells represented underestimates. Comparison with aged donors showed that long-lived donors had more naive CD4+ cells and higher diversity. Per-million-T-cell TCR beta diversity fell roughly linearly with age.

Every donor provided approximately 10 milliliters of peripheral blood. Primers used in a second PCR of roughly 6 to 12 cycles were a sample-barcoded 5' primer and a J-beta primer mix. TCRdb ran MiXCR on the 5' RACE reads and lists one entry per CDR3 protein. Of about 1,600,000 distinct CDR3 sequences listed, about 43% were seen once; the top ten hold under 8%. Worth noting for this clonotype: The antigen is unknown.

This clonotype was sampled from a woman aged 18-29 years in good health. The sequenced material came from blood.

CDR3 DNA: TGTGCCAGCAGTTCCCGGCAGTACAATGAGCAGTTCTTC. This codes for CASSSRQYNEQFF. The gene calls are TRBV12-3 or TRBV12-4 and TRBJ2-1; no definite D call. The CDR3 contains 13 residues. Deletions cut 4 bases from V and 4 bases from J, with 8 bases between.